The 10 T cell receptor beta chains listed next were all sequenced from one sample in a study of CD8 T cells in ankylosing spondylitis. TCRdb re-derived calls from the 5' RACE reads in MiXCR, one entry per CDR3 protein. The sample lists hundreds of thousands of distinct CDR3 sequences, over 15% occurring once. The sample comprised blood, either unsorted or a sorted T cell fraction (not recorded which). Every receptor here comes from a male donor with ankylosing spondylitis or in good health (not recorded which).

This clonotype was seen repeatedly, ten times or more. The V call is TRBV29-1, the J call TRBJ2-7; 7 bases align to TRBD1. The germline gives CDR1 SQVTM, CDR2 ANQGSEA. CDR3 length equals 13 residues. V dropped 6 bases and J dropped 4; count of bases not matched to a gene: 9. This CDR3 is CSVQTGLGYEQYV. The DNA for the CDR3 is TGCAGCGTCCAGACAGGGTTGGGGTACGAGCAGTACGTC.

In this sample, this clonotype turned up many times. The rearrangement uses TRBV6-1 and TRBJ2-2; the match to TRBD2 covers 10 bases. V lost 7 bases, J lost 3 bases, and 2 bases stayed unmatched. This CDR3 region has 14 residues. CDR1 and CDR2 (germline): MNHNS, SASEGT. The CDR3 DNA reads as TGTGCCAGCACTAGCGGGAGAGACACCGGGGAGCTGTTTTTT. It specifies CASTSGRDTGELFF.

This clonotype appeared many times. The chain has TRBV20-1 and TRBJ1-6; unclear D gene. The CDR3 runs 14 residues. V gave up 3 bases and J gave up 0 bases, with 6 bases separating them. Per germline, CDR1 DFQATT and CDR2 SNEGSKA (reference sequence). The CDR3 DNA reads TGCAGTGCTAGGGATAGCTCCTATAATTCACCCCTCCACTTT. Protein sequence: CSARDSSYNSPLHF.

The V call is TRBV5-1, the J call TRBJ2-3; D might be TRBD1 (5 bases). V lost 1 base and J 0 bases, leaving 9 bases between the germline ends. Germline CDR1 is SGHRS and CDR2 is YFSETQ. The CDR3 is 15 amino acids. The CDR3 region has the DNA TGCGCCAGCAGCTTGAGGGGTGGTAGCACAGATACGCAGTATTTT. Protein sequence: CASSLRGGSTDTQYF.

The chain links TRBV5-1 to TRBJ2-1; the match to TRBD1 covers 12 bases. J was trimmed by 0 bases and V by 4 bases; bases with no gene match: 5. Germline CDR1 and CDR2: SGHRS and YFSETQ. The CDR3 has 17 residues. The CDR3 DNA reads as TGCGCCAGCAGCGGGGGGACAGGGGGCGCCTCCTACAATGAGCAGTTCTTC. Protein: CASSGGTGGASYNEQFF.

The chain recombines TRBV5-5 with TRBJ2-3; unclear D gene. The CDR3 has 15 amino acids. The germline V gene encodes CDR1 SGHKS and CDR2 YYEKEE (reference sequence). The ends were cut back, 2 bases at V and 5 bases at J, with 15 bases in the middle. The CDR3 region has the DNA TGTGCCAGCAGCTTCAGAATATCGGACGGAGATACGCAGTATTTT. Its protein product is CASSFRISDGDTQYF.

This clonotype was recorded many times. The chain combines TRBV9 with TRBJ2-1; D remains ambiguous. V lost 4 bases and J 8 bases, leaving 19 bases between the germline ends. The germline gives CDR1 SGDLS, CDR2 YYNGEE. CDR3 length: 15 amino acids. This CDR3 is CASSPSRSTFYEQFF. CDR3 in DNA: TGTGCCAGCAGCCCCTCGAGGTCCACCTTCTATGAGCAGTTCTTC.

V and J are TRBV5-1 and TRBJ2-2; D is possibly TRBD1 (6 bases). The length of the CDR3 is 15 residues. Germline assignment: CDR1 SGHRS and CDR2 YFSETQ. Trimming left V 5 bases short and J 3 bases short, with 14 bases between. The CDR3 DNA reads TGCGCCAGCAGGAGCACAGGGCTAGACACCGGGGAGCTGTTTTTT. Its protein product is CASRSTGLDTGELFF.

The chain carries TRBV5-1 and TRBJ2-5; D possibly matches TRBD1 or TRBD2 (5 bases each). With 5 bases removed from V and 3 bases from J, the gap between germline ends came to 17 bases. CDR3 size: 15 residues. Germline CDR1 and CDR2: SGHRS and YFSETQ. The CDR3 loop reads CASRSSGRGEETQYF. DNA for the CDR3: TGCGCCAGCAGGAGCAGCGGTAGGGGTGAAGAGACCCAGTACTTC.

This clonotype was picked up a small number of times. The J gene is TRBJ2-3, the V gene TRBV27; D is possibly TRBD2 (7 bases). CDR1 and CDR2 from the germline V gene are MNHEY and SMNVEV (reference sequence). The CDR3 has 17 residues. Trimming removed 5 bases from V and 3 bases from J, with 21 bases in between. CDR3 bases: TGTGCCAGCAGTCGCCCGGAGTGGGGGGGCCAGACAGATACGCAGTATTTT. Translated, it gives CASSRPEWGGQTDTQYF.